This T cell receptor (beta chain) emerged from a study of T cell responses to AZD1222 COVID-19 vaccine. Study-wide results and caveats: Sampled repertoires all dated from after the peak T cell response. Baseline serology detected seropositivity in only five or six AZD1222 recipients.

The count of this clone is one. Its antigen remains unknown. Method: immunoSEQ multiplex PCR; TCRdb's copy keeps in-frame clones and lacks some. Of about 170,000 clones listed, 80% to 95% are singletons. CDR1 is SGHAT and CDR2 is FQNNGV in the germline V gene. CDR3 length: 14 residues. Trimming took 2 bases from V and 1 from J, leaving 9 bases between them. The clonotype comes from an adult in good health. The starting material was peripheral blood, obtained on day 0 of AZD1222 vaccination. The rearrangement joins TRBV11-2 to TRBJ2-7, with unresolved D. The CDR3 DNA reads TGTGCCAGCAGCTTAATGGACGTTTCCTACGAGCAGTACTTC. This encodes CASSLMDVSYEQYF.